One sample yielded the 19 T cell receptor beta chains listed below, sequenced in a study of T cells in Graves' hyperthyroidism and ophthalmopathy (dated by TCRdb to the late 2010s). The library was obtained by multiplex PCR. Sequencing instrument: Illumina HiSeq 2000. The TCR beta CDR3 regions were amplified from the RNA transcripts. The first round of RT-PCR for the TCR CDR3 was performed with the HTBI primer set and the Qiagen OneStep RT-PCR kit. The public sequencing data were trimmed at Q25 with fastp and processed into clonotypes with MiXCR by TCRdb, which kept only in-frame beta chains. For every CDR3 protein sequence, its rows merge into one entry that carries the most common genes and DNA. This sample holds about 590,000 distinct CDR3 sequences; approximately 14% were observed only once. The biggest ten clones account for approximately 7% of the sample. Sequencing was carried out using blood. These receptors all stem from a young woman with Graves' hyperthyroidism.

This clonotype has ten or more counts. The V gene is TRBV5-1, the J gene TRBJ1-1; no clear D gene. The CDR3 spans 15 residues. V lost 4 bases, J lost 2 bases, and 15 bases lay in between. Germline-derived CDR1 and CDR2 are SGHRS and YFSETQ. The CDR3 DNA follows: TGCGCCAGCAGCCCCCAACCCGACATCAACACTGAAGCTTTCTTT. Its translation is CASSPQPDINTEAFF.

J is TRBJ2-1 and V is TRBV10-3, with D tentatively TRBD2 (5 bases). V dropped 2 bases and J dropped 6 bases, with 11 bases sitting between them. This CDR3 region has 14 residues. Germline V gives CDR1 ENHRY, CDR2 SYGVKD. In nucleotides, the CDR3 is TGTGCCATCAGTGAGGAGGGAGTACGCAATGAGCAGTTCTTC. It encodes CAISEEGVRNEQFF.

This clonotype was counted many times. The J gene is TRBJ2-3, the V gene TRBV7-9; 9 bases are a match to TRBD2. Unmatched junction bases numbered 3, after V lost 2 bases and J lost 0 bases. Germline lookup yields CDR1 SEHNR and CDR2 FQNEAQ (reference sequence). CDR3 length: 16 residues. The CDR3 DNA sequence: TGTGCCAGCAGCTTAAGACTAGCGGCGAGCACAGATACGCAGTATTTT. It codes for CASSLRLAASTDTQYF.

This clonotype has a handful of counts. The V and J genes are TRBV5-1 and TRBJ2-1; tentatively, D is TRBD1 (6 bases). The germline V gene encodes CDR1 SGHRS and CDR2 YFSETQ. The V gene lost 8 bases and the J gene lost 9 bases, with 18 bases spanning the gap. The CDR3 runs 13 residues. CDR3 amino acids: CASQELQGTEQFF. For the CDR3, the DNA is TGCGCCAGTCAGGAGTTACAGGGCACTGAGCAGTTCTTC. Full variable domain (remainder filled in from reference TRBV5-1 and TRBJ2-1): KAGVTQTPRYLIKTRGQQVTLSCSPISGHRSVSWYQQTPGQGLQFLFEYFSETQRNKGNFPGRFSGRQFSNSRSEMNVSTLELGDSALYLCASQELQGTEQFFGPGTRLTVL.

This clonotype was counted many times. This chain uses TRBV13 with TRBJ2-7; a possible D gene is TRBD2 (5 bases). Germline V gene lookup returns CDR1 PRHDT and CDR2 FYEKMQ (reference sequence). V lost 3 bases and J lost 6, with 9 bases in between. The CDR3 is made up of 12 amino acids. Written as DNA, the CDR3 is TGTGCCAGCAGCTTTGGACTGCGCGAGCAGTACTTC. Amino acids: CASSFGLREQYF.

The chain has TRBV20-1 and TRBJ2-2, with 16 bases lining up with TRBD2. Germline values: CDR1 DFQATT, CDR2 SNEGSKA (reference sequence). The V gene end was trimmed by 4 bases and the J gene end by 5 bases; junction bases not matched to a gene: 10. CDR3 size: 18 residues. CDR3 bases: TGCAGTGCTAAAAAGGGGACTAGCGGGAGGGGAGGGACCGGGGAGCTGTTTTTT. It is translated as CSAKKGTSGRGGTGELFF.

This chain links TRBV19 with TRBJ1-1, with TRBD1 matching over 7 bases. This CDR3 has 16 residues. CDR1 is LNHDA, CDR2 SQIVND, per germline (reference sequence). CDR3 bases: TGTGCACGCCTGACAGGGCCTGAGTTGATGAACACTGAAGCTTTCTTT. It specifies CARLTGPELMNTEAFF.

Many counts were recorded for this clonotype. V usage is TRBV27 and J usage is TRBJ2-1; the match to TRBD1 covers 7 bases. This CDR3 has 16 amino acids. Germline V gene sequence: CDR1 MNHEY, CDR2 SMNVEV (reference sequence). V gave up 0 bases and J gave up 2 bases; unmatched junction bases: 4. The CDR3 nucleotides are TGTGCCAGCAGTTTATCGAGGCAGGGGGCCTACAATGAGCAGTTCTTC. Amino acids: CASSLSRQGAYNEQFF.

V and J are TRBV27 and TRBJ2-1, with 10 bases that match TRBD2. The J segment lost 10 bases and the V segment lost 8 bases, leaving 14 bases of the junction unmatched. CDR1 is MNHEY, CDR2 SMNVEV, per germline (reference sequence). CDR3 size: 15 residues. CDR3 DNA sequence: TGTGCCAGCCGTCCAGGACTAGCGGTAGCTTACGAGCAGTTCTTC. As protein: CASRPGLAVAYEQFF.

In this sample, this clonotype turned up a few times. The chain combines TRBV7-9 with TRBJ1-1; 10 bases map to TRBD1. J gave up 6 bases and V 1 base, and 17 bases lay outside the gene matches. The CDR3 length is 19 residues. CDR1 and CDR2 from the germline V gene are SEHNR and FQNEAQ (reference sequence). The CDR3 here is CASSLGQGARGTGKAEAFF. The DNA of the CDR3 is TGTGCCAGCAGCTTAGGACAGGGGGCGCGGGGAACTGGGAAGGCTGAAGCTTTCTTT.

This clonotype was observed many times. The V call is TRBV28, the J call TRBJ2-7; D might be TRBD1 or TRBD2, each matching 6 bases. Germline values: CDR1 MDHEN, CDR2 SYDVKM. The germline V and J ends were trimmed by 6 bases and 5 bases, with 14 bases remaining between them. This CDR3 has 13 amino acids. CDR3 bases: TGTGCCAGCAGGTCAACAGGGAGGCACGAGCAGTACTTC. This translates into CASRSTGRHEQYF. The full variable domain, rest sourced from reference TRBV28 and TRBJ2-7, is DVKVTQSSRYLVKRTGEKVFLECVQDMDHENMFWYRQDPGLGLRLIYFSYDVKMKEKGDIPEGYSVSREKKERFSLILESASTNQTSMYLCASRSTGRHEQYFGPGTRLTVT.

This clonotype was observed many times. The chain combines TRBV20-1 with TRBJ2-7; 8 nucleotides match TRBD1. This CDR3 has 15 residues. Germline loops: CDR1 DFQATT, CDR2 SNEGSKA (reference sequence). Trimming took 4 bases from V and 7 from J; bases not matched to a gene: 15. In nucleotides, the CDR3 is TGCAGTGCTACAACCAGGGGGCGTCCCTCGGGGGAGCAGTACTTC. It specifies CSATTRGRPSGEQYF.

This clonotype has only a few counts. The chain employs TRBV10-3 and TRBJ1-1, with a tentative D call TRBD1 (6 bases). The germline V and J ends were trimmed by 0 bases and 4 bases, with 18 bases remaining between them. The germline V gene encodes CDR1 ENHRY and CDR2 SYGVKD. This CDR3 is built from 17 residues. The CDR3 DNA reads TGTGCCATCAGTGAGTCGGGGGCCCTAAGCCAACTCACTGAAGCTTTCTTT. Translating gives CAISESGALSQLTEAFF.

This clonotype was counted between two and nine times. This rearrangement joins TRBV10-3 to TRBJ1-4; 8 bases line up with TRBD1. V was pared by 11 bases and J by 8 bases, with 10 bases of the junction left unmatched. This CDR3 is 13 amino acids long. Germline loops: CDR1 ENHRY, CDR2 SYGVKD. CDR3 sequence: CAGQDRGDEKLFF. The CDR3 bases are TGTGCCGGGCAAGACAGGGGTGACGAAAAACTGTTTTTT.

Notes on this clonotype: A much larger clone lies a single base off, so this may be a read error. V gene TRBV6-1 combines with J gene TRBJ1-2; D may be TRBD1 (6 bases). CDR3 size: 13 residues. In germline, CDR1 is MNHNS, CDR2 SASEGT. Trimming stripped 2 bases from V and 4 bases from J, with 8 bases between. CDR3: CASSEQGIYGYTF. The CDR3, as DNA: TGTGCCAGCAGTGAACAGGGGATCTATGGCTACACCTTC.

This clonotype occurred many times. In nucleotides, the CDR3 is TGCAGTGCTAGAAAGCCGGGAAATGAGCAGTTCTTC. It is translated as CSARKPGNEQFF. The chain recombines TRBV20-1 with TRBJ2-1; maybe TRBD2 (5 bases). V was shortened by 2 bases and J by 7 bases, with 9 bases between the two germline ends. Germline V lookup: CDR1 DFQATT, CDR2 SNEGSKA (reference sequence). The CDR3 runs 12 residues.

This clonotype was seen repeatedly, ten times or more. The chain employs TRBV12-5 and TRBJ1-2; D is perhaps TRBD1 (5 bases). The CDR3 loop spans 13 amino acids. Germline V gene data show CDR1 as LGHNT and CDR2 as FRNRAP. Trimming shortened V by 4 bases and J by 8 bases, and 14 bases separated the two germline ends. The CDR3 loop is CASGSLLGQGYTF. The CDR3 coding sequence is TGTGCTAGTGGTTCCCTCTTGGGGCAGGGCTACACCTTC.

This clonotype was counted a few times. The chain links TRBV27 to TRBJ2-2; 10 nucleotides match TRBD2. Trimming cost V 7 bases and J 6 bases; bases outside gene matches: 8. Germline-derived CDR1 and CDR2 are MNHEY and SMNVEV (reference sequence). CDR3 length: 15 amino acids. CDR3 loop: CASISLAGAPGELFF. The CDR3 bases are TGTGCCAGCATCAGTCTAGCGGGAGCCCCCGGGGAGCTGTTTTTT.

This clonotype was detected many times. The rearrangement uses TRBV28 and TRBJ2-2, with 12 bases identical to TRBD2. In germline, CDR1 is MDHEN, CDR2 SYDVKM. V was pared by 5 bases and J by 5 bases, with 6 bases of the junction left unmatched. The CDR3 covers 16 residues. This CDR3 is CASSQGLAGRTGELFF. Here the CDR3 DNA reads TGTGCCAGCAGTCAAGGACTAGCGGGACGGACCGGGGAGCTGTTTTTT.